Listed here is a single T cell receptor beta chain. It lacks a known antigen. The record has no base qualities; no much larger clone is one base away. Whole blood was collected in K2EDTA tubes by collaborating institutions according to the institutions' own protocols. For TCRbeta analysis, collaborators shipped samples as frozen whole blood, isolated PBMCs, or DNA extracted from either of those sample types. CDR1 and CDR2 are read off the germline V gene as SGDLS and YYNGEE. The V end loses 3 bases and the J end loses 5 bases, and a stretch of 11 bases separates them. The CDR3 has 13 amino acids, counting the end cysteine and phenylalanine. Of all the DNA, just the CDR3 is kept, 39 bases in frame from base 1. TCRbeta CDR3 regions were amplified from genomic DNA using the immunoSEQ Assay, a bias-controlled multiplex PCR. The authors' pipeline ran thus. The number of nucleated cells in each sample was estimated from the amplification of reference gene primers within the assay. Sequence reads were collapsed and filtered to measure the absolute abundance of every unique TCRbeta CDR3 rearrangement. Productive Simpson clonality was computed per sample as the square root of Simpson's diversity index over productive rearrangements. Entries here come from immuneACCESS through TCRdb and include only in-frame sequences with V and J called. Some clones fail to appear in such tables; in the studies checked, an unresolved V gene covers under half of the shortfall, and the cause of the remainder is unknown. Clone size and V and J calls were adopted from that table, with D and trimming inferred from the DNA. This sample holds around 70,000 clones; around nine tenths were observed only once. Under 1.5% of the sample belongs to the ten largest clones.

This specimen comes from a study of blood T cell repertoires in COVID-19 (dated by TCRdb to 2019 to 2021). About the full investigation: The collaborator samples originated in the United States, Italy and Spain and spanned the acute and convalescent phases of COVID-19. The material from the prospective study consisted of cDNA or gDNA derived from T cells, B-cell-depleted T cells, or PBMCs. The dataset comprised deeply sampled blood TCRbeta repertoires from subjects exposed to, actively infected with, or recovered from COVID-19. The repertoires were made available in a free public database intended to serve as a resource for research on the immune response to SARS-CoV-2. Samples were obtained from the ongoing ImmuneRACE study (first 160 participants) and from over 1,000 subjects provided by 6 global collaborators. Nearly every sample came with metadata listing a de-identified subject ID, COVID-19 status, age in years and sex. Where available, HLA class I and class II types were obtained from metadata supplied by the sample provider rather than from assay-based typing. General conclusions and limits of the study: Clinical and demographic metadata were provided uncurated, with the amount varying by source and participant.

This chain is built from TRBV9 and TRBJ2-5; possibly the D gene is TRBD1, per 6 matching bases. The source is a man aged 45-60 years with acute or convalescent COVID-19. Sequences were obtained from peripheral blood. The sequence in DNA is TGTGCCAGCAGCGCTGGGGGCGGGGAGACCCAGTACTTC. This yields the protein CASSAGGGETQYF.